This TCR beta chain is drawn from a study of T cells after posttransplantation cyclophosphamide (dated by TCRdb to the mid-2010s). At the level of the whole study: T cell repertoire reconstitution was tracked by TRB sequencing after myeloablative bone marrow transplantation in which posttransplantation cyclophosphamide was used as GVHD prophylaxis. TRB sequencing was also done on up to about 3 additional blood samples from 2 to 5.2 years after transplant in 3 patients, and on pretransplant blood from 4 patients. Blood from every one of the approximately 33 PTCy patients who had 1-year posttransplant specimens underwent TRB sequencing. Antigen receptor sequencing covered samples from a few dozen PTCy-treated patients and 15 to 20 of their related bone marrow donors. Because TRA and TRB clonality correlated tightly in about 9 samples, the subsequent TCR analyses were limited to TRB only. Public TRB sequences were checked against a database of over 3,600 sequences associated with responses to pathogens, tumor antigens, self-antigens and alloantigens.

Spanning cysteine to phenylalanine, the CDR3 consists of 12 amino acids. Only the CDR3 portion is preserved as DNA: 36 bases, with reading frame beginning at the first base. From the germline V gene, CDR1 is KGHSH and CDR2 is LQKENI. The germline ends are 5 bases apart after V is trimmed by 3 bases and J by 6 bases. This clone was detected many times. This clone's antigen is unknown. No base qualities exist here, and no much larger clone lies one base off it. Genomic DNA was used for TRB sequencing, which was performed with the immunoSEQ assay at survey resolution or with the hsTCRB kit. As for the original processing: The immunoSEQ software handled the initial read processing, while the LymphoSeq R package was used for the repertoire analyses. Clonality was calculated as 1 minus normalized Shannon entropy, and the Gini coefficient was also calculated for each TRB dataset. To infer phenotypes in unsorted samples, TRB sequences from sorted subsets of the recipient or donor were mapped onto unsorted samples from the same recipient. TCRdb holds this immuneACCESS table with in-frame rearrangements only. Some clones are missing; in checked studies, unresolved V genes explain under half, and the rest has no known cause. V and J calls and clone size are those listed in that table; D and trimming were worked out from the DNA. The table shows some 11,000 clones here, with no singletons. The top ten constitute 26% of the sample.

What the treatment or condition label conveys for this sample: high-dose cyclophosphamide on days +3 and +4 as single-agent GVHD prophylaxis. Busulfan and fludarabine conditioning, a related or unrelated marrow graft, and cyclophosphamide on days +3 and +4 were given to PTCy patients. PTCy-treated patients came from a prospective multi-institutional clinical trial. Peripheral blood and bone marrow mononuclear cells were isolated by Ficoll-Hypaque density centrifugation and were cryopreserved. The paper as a whole reports these results and caveats: At 1-2 months, donor-recipient similarity was low but rose over the first year, and the later blood repertoires were often dominated by donor CD8+ memory clones. Across 45 patients, recipient CMV seropositivity and CMV reactivation were highly associated with TRB clonality; PTCy diversity was similar to CNI/methotrexate controls. The TRB repertoires of T cells infiltrating skin or GI tract showed only limited overlap with the TRB repertoires of T cells in blood.

This chain is built from TRBV18 and TRBJ2-2, with the D gene uncertain. The sequencing used PBMCs, collected after allogeneic stem cell transplant with posttransplant cyclophosphamide. The sequence came from a female patient aged 40-50 years who received an allogeneic stem cell transplant from a related donor, was CMV-positive, and had acute GVHD only. The graft donor may be the source of some T cells after a transplant. The CDR3 reads CASSPSAGELFF. The nucleotide sequence reads TGTGCCAGCTCACCCTCCGCCGGGGAGCTGTTTTTT.